This paragraph reports one T cell receptor (beta chain). Its matching antigen is unknown. Use of 60 Vbeta and 13 Jbeta primers characterized the PCR. Assay: immunoSEQ multiplex PCR; the TCRdb copy retains only in-frame clones and omits some. The repertoire holds under 150,000 clones, with 79% as singletons. The germline V gene encodes CDR1 LGHNA and CDR2 YSLEER. The CDR3 is 17 residues long. V was clipped by 4 bases and J by 7 bases; unmatched bases: 9. These data originate in a study of cytomegalovirus exposure and HLA in healthy donors. Regarding the study as a whole: According to a later analysis, donors in an Asian-associated ancestry cluster reportedly had fewer N-insertions than the roughly 720-donor mean. Later work associated roughly 17,000 TCR beta sequences with HLA alleles at 0.05 false discovery rate.

This TCR was recovered from a young man in good health and CMV-seronegative. The chain links TRBV4-3 to TRBJ2-2; 13 bases agree with TRBD2. Material: PBMCs. The chain's CDR3 is CASSLGLAGDIGGELFF. The CDR3 coding sequence is TGCGCCAGCAGCCTTGGACTAGCGGGAGATATCGGCGGGGAGCTGTTTTTT.